Below are 25 T cell receptor beta chains sequenced from a single sample in a study of shared clonotypes between healthy human individuals. Assay used: immunoSEQ multiplex PCR; TCRdb lists only in-frame clones, some missing. The data show 650,000 to 700,000 clones, roughly 87% seen once. The sample taken for sequencing was memory CD8+ T cells from PBMCs. Sample subset: CD45RO+ cells pooled with CCR7-negative TemRA cells. The origin of the receptors is a young man in good health. Some clones in this sample may be carry-over from other donors' samples.

The chain couples TRBV30 to TRBJ2-2, with 10 bases fitting TRBD2. The J segment lost 5 bases and the V segment lost 0 bases, leaving 6 bases of the junction unmatched. Germline V CDR1 and CDR2: GTSNPN, SVGIG (reference sequence). The CDR3 contains 16 residues. CDR3 sequence: CAWSVHLAGDTGELFF. CDR3 nucleotide sequence: TGTGCCTGGAGTGTACACCTAGCGGGAGATACCGGGGAGCTGTTTTTT.

The CDR3 spells CSVERTTITYNEQFF. The DNA for the CDR3 is TGCAGCGTTGAAAGGACAACAATTACCTACAATGAGCAGTTCTTC. V gene TRBV29-1 combines with J gene TRBJ2-1; weak D call: TRBD1 (5 bases). V lost 2 bases to trimming and J lost 2 bases, with 13 bases between them. Germline V gene data show CDR1 as SQVTM and CDR2 as ANQGSEA. This CDR3 comprises 15 residues.

V usage is TRBV2 and J usage is TRBJ2-7; 7 nucleotides match TRBD1. Germline CDR1 and CDR2: SNHLY and FYNNEI. The CDR3 has 15 residues. V lost 6 bases to trimming and J lost 1 base; unmatched junction nucleotides: 9. The CDR3 region is CASSGTSDRSYEQYF. The CDR3 coding sequence is TGTGCCAGCAGCGGAACTTCGGACAGGTCCTACGAGCAGTACTTC.

Written as DNA, the CDR3 is TGTGCCAGCAGCTTAGATCCCAGTTCATACGAGCAGTACTTC. Its translation is CASSLDPSSYEQYF. The chain carries TRBV7-9 and TRBJ2-5; D remains ambiguous. The J call may be mistaken, given a closer DNA end match to TRBJ2-7. The germline V gene has CDR1 SEHNR and CDR2 FQNEAQ (reference sequence). The CDR3 has 14 residues.

The chain recombines TRBV6-1 with TRBJ1-5; D not resolved. The length of the CDR3 is 15 residues. The germline V and J ends were trimmed by 1 base and 7 bases, with 14 bases remaining between them. CDR1 and CDR2 (germline): MNHNS, SASEGT. CDR3 bases: TGTGCCAGCAGTGAAGAGGCAGTACGGGGACAGCCCCAGCATTTT. Translation gives CASSEEAVRGQPQHF.

J is TRBJ2-1 and V is TRBV9; maybe TRBD1 (6 bases). CDR3 size: 14 residues. Germline CDR1 SGDLS, CDR2 YYNGEE. V was clipped by 6 bases and J by 0 bases, with 10 bases between them. Here the CDR3 reads CASTGASSYNEQFF. The CDR3 nucleotides read TGTGCCAGCACAGGGGCGAGCTCCTACAATGAGCAGTTCTTC.

The V and J genes are TRBV19 and TRBJ1-2, with 7 bases lining up with TRBD1. The CDR3 is 15 residues long. V gave up 3 bases and J gave up 4 bases; unmatched junction bases: 8. In germline, CDR1 is LNHDA, CDR2 SQIVND (reference sequence). The chain's CDR3 is CASSIPFGDSYGYTF. DNA of the CDR3: TGTGCCAGTAGTATCCCTTTTGGGGACAGCTATGGCTACACCTTC. The full variable domain, completed using reference TRBV19 and TRBJ1-2, is DGGITQSPKYLFRKEGQNVTLSCEQNLNHDAMYWYRQDPGQGLRLIYYSQIVNDFQKGDIAEGYSVSREKKESFPLTVTSAQKNPTAFYLCASSIPFGDSYGYTFGSGTRLTVV.

This clone has just one count. V is TRBV7-3 and J is TRBJ1-2; TRBD1 is a possible D gene (5 bases). The CDR3 runs 14 residues. V lost 5 bases and J 6 bases, leaving 16 bases between the germline ends. The V gene's germline CDR1 is SGHTA and CDR2 FQGTGA. CDR3 sequence (DNA): TGTGCCAGCAGCCCCGGTGGGGGTTATCATGGCTACACCTTC. Translating gives CASSPGGGYHGYTF.

The chain links TRBV19 to TRBJ1-1; the D gene is possibly TRBD1 (5 bases). CDR3 size: 13 residues. The germline V gene encodes CDR1 LNHDA and CDR2 SQIVND (reference sequence). V lost 7 bases and J 10 bases, leaving 19 bases between the germline ends. In DNA form, the CDR3 reads TGTGCCAGTACCCAAACTCTCCGGGACGCAGCTTTCTTT. It yields the protein CASTQTLRDAAFF.

This clone was seen just once. This chain uses TRBV28 with TRBJ1-5, with a weak D call TRBD1 (5 bases). This CDR3 has 16 amino acids. Trimming stripped 2 bases from V and 3 bases from J, with 14 bases between. Germline CDR1 reads MDHEN; CDR2 reads SYDVKM. As DNA, the CDR3 is TGTGCCAGCAGTTTAACATGGGGGGACCCCAATCAGCCCCAGCATTTT. Amino acid sequence: CASSLTWGDPNQPQHF.

The V gene is TRBV27, the J gene TRBJ2-7; a weak D match, TRBD1 (5 bases). The ends were cut back, 1 base at V and 11 bases at J, with 15 bases in the middle. Germline V gives CDR1 MNHEY, CDR2 SMNVEV (reference sequence). The CDR3 is 13 residues long. The DNA of the CDR3 is TGTGCCAGCAGTTTATTTCTTGGGCAGGGCAAGTACTTC. Its translation: CASSLFLGQGKYF.

This clone was observed once. The chain is built from TRBV6-1 and TRBJ2-7; TRBD1 aligns across 8 bases. CDR3 size: 17 residues. Germline assignment: CDR1 MNHNS and CDR2 SASEGT. V shed 1 base, J shed 5 bases, and the junction held 13 bases outside the gene matches. The CDR3 protein is CASSEGLSGRGLDEQYF. CDR3 sequence (DNA): TGTGCCAGCAGTGAAGGATTAAGCGGCAGGGGGCTCGACGAGCAGTACTTC.

The chain is built from TRBV6-1 and TRBJ2-2; TRBD1 is a possible D gene (6 bases). V was shortened by 1 base and J by 6 bases, with 12 bases between the two germline ends. The CDR3 spans 15 residues. Germline V gene data show CDR1 as MNHNS and CDR2 as SASEGT. The CDR3, as DNA: TGTGCCAGCAGTGAAGTCCCTGGACAGCCCGGGGAGCTGTTTTTT. Translating gives CASSEVPGQPGELFF.

The chain carries TRBV28 and TRBJ2-2, with 8 bases matching TRBD2. With V trimmed by 8 bases and J by 4 bases, 9 bases remained unmatched. The V gene's germline CDR1 is MDHEN and CDR2 SYDVKM. There are 15 residues in the CDR3. CDR3 residues: CASGRGDLVTGELFF. DNA for the CDR3: TGTGCCAGCGGGCGGGGGGATTTAGTCACCGGGGAGCTGTTTTTT.

The chain combines TRBV7-9 with TRBJ2-1, with TRBD2 identical over 14 bases. This CDR3 region has 17 residues. CDR1 and CDR2 (germline): SEHNR, FQNEAQ (reference sequence). V lost 5 bases and J lost 8; bases outside the gene matches: 11. DNA of the CDR3: TGTGCCAGCAGCCACGGCCCCGGGACTAGCGGGAGCTATGAGCAGTTCTTC. This translates into CASSHGPGTSGSYEQFF.

The gene calls are TRBV27 and TRBJ2-7, with D perhaps given as TRBD1 or TRBD2 (5 bases each). Germline V gene sequence: CDR1 MNHEY, CDR2 SMNVEV (reference sequence). The CDR3 loop spans 14 amino acids. Between the trimmed V and J ends, which lost 3 bases and 6 bases, there was a span of 15 bases. The CDR3 coding sequence is TGTGCCAGCAGTTTGAGGGGTTCGCGTGGCGAGCAGTACTTC. Its protein product is CASSLRGSRGEQYF.

The chain uses TRBV14 and TRBJ1-2, with 7 nucleotides matching TRBD1. This CDR3 contains 13 residues. Germline values: CDR1 SGHDN, CDR2 FVKESK. V dropped 5 bases and J dropped 5; count of bases not matched to a gene: 5. The CDR3 DNA reads as TGTGCCAGCAGCGAAGGGGACAGATATGGCTACACCTTC. It yields the protein CASSEGDRYGYTF.

The V and J genes are TRBV7-6 and TRBJ2-2, with TRBD1 matching over 7 bases. V shed 4 bases, J shed 1 base, and the junction held 3 bases outside the gene matches. The CDR3 runs 15 residues. CDR1 and CDR2 from the germline V gene are SGHVS and FNYEAQ. The CDR3 DNA sequence: TGTGCCAGCAGCTCCAGGACAGGGAACACCGGGGAGCTGTTTTTT. Translated: CASSSRTGNTGELFF.

This chain connects TRBV10-3 to TRBJ2-7; D may be TRBD1 or TRBD2 (5 bases each). The CDR3 runs 13 residues. The germline V gene has CDR1 ENHRY and CDR2 SYGVKD. Between the trimmed V and J ends, which lost 0 bases and 6 bases, there was a span of 9 bases. CDR3 in amino acids: CAISESPGLEQYF. As DNA, the CDR3 is TGTGCCATCAGTGAGTCACCGGGGCTCGAGCAGTACTTC.

V usage is TRBV15 and J usage is TRBJ2-1, with D hard to call. CDR1 and CDR2 (germline): LNHNV, YYDKDF (reference sequence). Deletions cut 0 bases from V and 10 bases from J, with 13 bases between. The CDR3 has 14 amino acids. CDR3 bases: TGTGCCACCAGCAGAGAGAAGCTGCAGGAGGAGCAGTTCTTC. Translated: CATSREKLQEEQFF.

Turning to this clone: Other DNA sequences from this sample encode an identical CDR3 as well. The rearrangement uses TRBV11-2 and TRBJ2-7; 9 positions match TRBD1. Trimming cost V 3 bases and J 2 bases; bases outside gene matches: 2. This CDR3 contains 14 residues. Germline lookup yields CDR1 SGHAT and CDR2 FQNNGV. The CDR3 loop is CASSLGTGTYEQYF. The CDR3, as DNA: TGTGCCAGCAGCTTGGGGACAGGGACCTACGAGCAGTACTTC.

The genes are TRBV27 and TRBJ2-7, with D unclear. Germline lookup yields CDR1 MNHEY and CDR2 SMNVEV (reference sequence). The CDR3 runs to 11 residues. Trimming pared 4 bases from V and 6 bases from J, leaving 7 bases between. The CDR3 protein is CASSSGLEQYF. DNA for the CDR3: TGTGCCAGCAGTTCGGGTCTCGAGCAGTACTTC.

The genes are TRBV5-6 and TRBJ2-7; D remains unclear. This CDR3 region has 14 residues. CDR1 is SGHDT, CDR2 YYEEEE, per germline. Trimming removed 0 bases at V and 2 bases at J, with 9 bases between. The CDR3 coding sequence is TGTGCCAGCAGCTTGGGGTACCTCACCTACGAGCAGTACTTC. This gives the protein CASSLGYLTYEQYF.

About this clone: Additional DNA sequences in this sample encode the identical CDR3. The genes are TRBV15 and TRBJ1-3; D is uncertain. The CDR3 runs 12 residues. CDR1 is LNHNV and CDR2 is YYDKDF in the germline V gene (reference sequence). With 1 base removed from V and 3 bases from J, the gap between germline ends came to 1 base. As DNA, the CDR3 is TGTGCCACCAGCAGAGGTGGAAACACCATATATTTT. Amino acids: CATSRGGNTIYF.

The chain recombines TRBV7-2 with TRBJ1-2; 7 bases line up with TRBD1. The CDR3 totals 15 residues. Trimming took 5 bases from V and 2 from J; bases not matched to a gene: 8. The germline CDR1 and CDR2 sequences are SGHTA and FQGNSA. For the CDR3, the DNA is TGTGCCAGCAGCACCCGGGACAGCCGAAACTATGGCTACACCTTC. It yields the protein CASSTRDSRNYGYTF.